This T cell receptor (beta chain) was observed in a study of cytomegalovirus exposure and HLA in healthy donors. Both 60 Vbeta primers and 13 Jbeta primers went into the PCR. Using immunoSEQ multiplex PCR, the repertoire was profiled, and TCRdb retains in-frame clones only, with some absent. The profile shows approximately 190,000 clones, around 80% of them singletons. This CDR3 is 14 amino acids long. Trimming removed 8 bases from V and 3 bases from J, with 14 bases in between. Germline V CDR1 and CDR2: SNHLY, FYNNEI. A few counts support this clone. V and J are TRBV2 and TRBJ1-5; TRBD1 might be the D (6 bases). The clonotype comes from a woman aged 18-30 years in good health and CMV-seronegative. What was sequenced was PBMCs. CDR3 in amino acids: CASEPNRDNQPQHF. The CDR3 DNA reads as TGTGCCAGCGAGCCAAACAGGGACAATCAGCCCCAGCATTTT.